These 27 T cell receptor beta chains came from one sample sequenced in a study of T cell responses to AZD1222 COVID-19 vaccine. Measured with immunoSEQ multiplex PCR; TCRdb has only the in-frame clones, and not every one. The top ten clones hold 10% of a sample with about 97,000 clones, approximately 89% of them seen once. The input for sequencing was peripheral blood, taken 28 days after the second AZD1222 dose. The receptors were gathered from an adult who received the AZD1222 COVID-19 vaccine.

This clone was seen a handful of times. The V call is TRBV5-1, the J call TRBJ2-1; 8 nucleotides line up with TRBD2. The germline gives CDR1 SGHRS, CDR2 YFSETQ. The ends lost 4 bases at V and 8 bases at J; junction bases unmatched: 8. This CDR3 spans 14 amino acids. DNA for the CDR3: TGCGCCAGCAGCCGGACTAGCCCATACGATGAGCAGTTCTTC. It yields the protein CASSRTSPYDEQFF.

The DNA for the CDR3 is TGTGCCAGCTCACCATTAGGGACAGGGGGATTTCAGAGCTATGGCTACACCTTC. Its translation is CASSPLGTGGFQSYGYTF. V is TRBV18 and J is TRBJ1-2; 11 bases agree with TRBD1. Germline V CDR1 and CDR2: KGHSH, LQKENI. J lost 4 bases, V lost 2 bases, and 12 bases had no gene match. CDR3 length: 18 residues. The full variable domain, rest sourced from reference TRBV18 and TRBJ1-2, is NAGVMQNPRHLVRRRGQEARLRCSPMKGHSHVYWYRQLPEEGLKFMVYLQKENIIDESGMPKERFSAEFPKEGPSILRIQQVVRGDSAAYFCASSPLGTGGFQSYGYTFGSGTRLTVV.

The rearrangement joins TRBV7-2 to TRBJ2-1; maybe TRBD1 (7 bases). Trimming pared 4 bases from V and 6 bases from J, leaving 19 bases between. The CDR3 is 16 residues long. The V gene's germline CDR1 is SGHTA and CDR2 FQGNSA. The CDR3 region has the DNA TGTGCCAGCAGCTCAAGACAGGGTAAGGGGGGCAATGAGCAGTTCTTC. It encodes CASSSRQGKGGNEQFF.

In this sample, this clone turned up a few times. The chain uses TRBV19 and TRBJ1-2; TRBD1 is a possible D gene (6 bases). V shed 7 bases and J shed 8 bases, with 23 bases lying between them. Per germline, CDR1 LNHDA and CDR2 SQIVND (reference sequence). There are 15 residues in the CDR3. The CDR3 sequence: CASTTGSGLMSGYTF. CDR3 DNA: TGTGCCAGTACCACAGGGTCGGGGCTAATGAGCGGCTACACCTTC.

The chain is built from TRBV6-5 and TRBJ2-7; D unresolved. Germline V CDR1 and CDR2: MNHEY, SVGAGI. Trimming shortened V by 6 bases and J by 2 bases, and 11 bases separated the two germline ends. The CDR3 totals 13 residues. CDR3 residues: CASSHGLPYEQYF. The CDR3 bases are TGTGCCAGCAGCCACGGCCTACCCTACGAGCAGTACTTC.

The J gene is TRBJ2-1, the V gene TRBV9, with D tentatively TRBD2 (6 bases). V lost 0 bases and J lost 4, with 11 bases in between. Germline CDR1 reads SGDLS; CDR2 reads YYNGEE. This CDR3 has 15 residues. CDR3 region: CASSVEEGAYNEQFF. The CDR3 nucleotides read TGTGCCAGCAGCGTAGAGGAGGGAGCGTACAATGAGCAGTTCTTC.

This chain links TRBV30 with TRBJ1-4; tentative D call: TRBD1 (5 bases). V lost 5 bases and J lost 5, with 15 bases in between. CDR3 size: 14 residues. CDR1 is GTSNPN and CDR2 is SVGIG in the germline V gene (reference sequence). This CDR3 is CAWDSGGPNEKLFF. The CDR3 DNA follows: TGTGCCTGGGACTCGGGGGGTCCGAATGAAAAACTGTTTTTT.

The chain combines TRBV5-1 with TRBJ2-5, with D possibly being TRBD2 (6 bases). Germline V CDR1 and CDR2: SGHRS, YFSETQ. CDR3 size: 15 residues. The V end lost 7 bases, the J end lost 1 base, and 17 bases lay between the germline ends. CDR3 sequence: CASSTHSGTQETQYF. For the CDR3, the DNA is TGCGCCAGCTCTACCCATAGCGGTACCCAAGAGACCCAGTACTTC.

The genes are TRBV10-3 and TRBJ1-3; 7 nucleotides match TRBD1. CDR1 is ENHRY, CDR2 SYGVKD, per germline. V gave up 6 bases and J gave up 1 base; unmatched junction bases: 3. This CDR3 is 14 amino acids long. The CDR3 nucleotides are TGTGCCATCAGCCGGACAGGATCTGGAAACACCATATATTTT. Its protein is CAISRTGSGNTIYF.

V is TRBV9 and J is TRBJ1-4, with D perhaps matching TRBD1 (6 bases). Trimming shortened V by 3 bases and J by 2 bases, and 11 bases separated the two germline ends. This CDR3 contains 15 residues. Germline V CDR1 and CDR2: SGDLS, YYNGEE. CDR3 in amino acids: CASSATGLTNEKLFF. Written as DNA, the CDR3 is TGTGCCAGCAGCGCTACAGGGTTGACTAATGAAAAACTGTTTTTT.

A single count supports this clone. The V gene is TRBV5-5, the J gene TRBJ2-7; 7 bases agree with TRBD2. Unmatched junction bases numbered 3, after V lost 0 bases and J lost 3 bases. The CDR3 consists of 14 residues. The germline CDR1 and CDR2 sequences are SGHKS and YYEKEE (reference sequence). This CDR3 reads CASSLGGGSYEQYF. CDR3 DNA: TGTGCCAGCAGCTTGGGTGGCGGGAGCTACGAGCAGTACTTC.

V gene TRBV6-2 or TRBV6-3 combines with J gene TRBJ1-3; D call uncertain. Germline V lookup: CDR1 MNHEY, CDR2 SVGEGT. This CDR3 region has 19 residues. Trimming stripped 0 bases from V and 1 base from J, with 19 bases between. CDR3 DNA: TGTGCCAGCAGTTACTCGACCGGTGGAGGGATCGCATCTGGAAACACCATATATTTT. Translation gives CASSYSTGGGIASGNTIYF.

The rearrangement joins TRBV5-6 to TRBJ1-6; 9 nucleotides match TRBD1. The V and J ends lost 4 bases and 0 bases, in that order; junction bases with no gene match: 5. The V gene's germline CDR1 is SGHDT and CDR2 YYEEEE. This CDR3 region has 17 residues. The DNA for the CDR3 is TGTGCCAGCAGCCAGGACAGGGGAAGCTCCTATAATTCACCCCTCCACTTT. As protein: CASSQDRGSSYNSPLHF.

CDR3 amino acids: CASSLVGSSYEQYF. CDR3 DNA sequence: TGTGCCAGCAGTTTAGTGGGAAGCTCCTACGAGCAGTACTTC. The genes are TRBV28 and TRBJ2-7; D unclear. The germline V gene encodes CDR1 MDHEN and CDR2 SYDVKM. Between the trimmed V and J ends, which lost 2 bases and 0 bases, there was a span of 8 bases. The CDR3 extends over 14 amino acids.

The CDR3 sequence: CASSSPGRAYGYTF. In DNA, the CDR3 is TGTGCCAGCAGTTCCCCGGGGAGGGCCTATGGCTACACCTTC. This chain links TRBV28 with TRBJ1-2, with D hard to call. Trimming removed 4 bases at V and 4 bases at J, with 13 bases between. The CDR3 totals 14 residues. Germline V gene sequence: CDR1 MDHEN, CDR2 SYDVKM.

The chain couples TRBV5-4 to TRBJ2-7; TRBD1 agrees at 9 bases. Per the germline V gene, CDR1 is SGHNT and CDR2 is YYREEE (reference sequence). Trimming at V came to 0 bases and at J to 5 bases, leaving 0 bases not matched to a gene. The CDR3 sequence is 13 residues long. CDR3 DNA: TGTGCCAGCAGCTTGGGGACAGGGGACGAGCAGTACTTC. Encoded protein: CASSLGTGDEQYF.

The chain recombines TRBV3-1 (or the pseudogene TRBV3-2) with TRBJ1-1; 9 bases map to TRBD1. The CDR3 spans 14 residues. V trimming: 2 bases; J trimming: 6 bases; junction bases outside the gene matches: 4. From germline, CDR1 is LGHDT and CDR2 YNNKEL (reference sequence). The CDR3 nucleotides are TGTGCCAGCAGCCAACCACAGGGGGCTCCTGAAGCTTTCTTT. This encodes CASSQPQGAPEAFF.

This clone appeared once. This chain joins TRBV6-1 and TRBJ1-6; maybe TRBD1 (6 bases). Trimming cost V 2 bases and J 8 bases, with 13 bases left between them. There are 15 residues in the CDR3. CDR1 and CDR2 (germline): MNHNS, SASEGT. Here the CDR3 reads CASSEPRTAHSPLHF. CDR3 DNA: TGTGCCAGCAGTGAACCCCGGACAGCTCATTCACCCCTCCACTTT.

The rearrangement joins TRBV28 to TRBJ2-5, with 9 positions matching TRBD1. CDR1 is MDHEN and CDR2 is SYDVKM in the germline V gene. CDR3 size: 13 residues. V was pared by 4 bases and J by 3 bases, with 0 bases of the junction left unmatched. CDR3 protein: CASSWDREETQYF. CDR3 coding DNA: TGTGCCAGCAGTTGGGACAGGGAAGAGACCCAGTACTTC.

CDR3 loop: CASSISASGRGNEQFF. The CDR3 bases are TGTGCCAGCAGCATTTCTGCTAGCGGGAGGGGGAATGAGCAGTTCTTC. The J gene is TRBJ2-1, the V gene TRBV7-3; 12 bases agree with TRBD2. CDR1 is SGHTA, CDR2 FQGTGA, per germline. V lost 5 bases, J lost 7 bases, and 9 bases stayed unmatched. The CDR3 totals 16 residues.

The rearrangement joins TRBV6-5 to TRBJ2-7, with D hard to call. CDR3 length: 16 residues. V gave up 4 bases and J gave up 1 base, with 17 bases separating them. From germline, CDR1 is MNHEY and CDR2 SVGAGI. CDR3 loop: CASSSLSRSLSYEQYF. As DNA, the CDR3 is TGTGCCAGCAGTTCCCTGAGTCGCTCCCTATCCTACGAGCAGTACTTC.

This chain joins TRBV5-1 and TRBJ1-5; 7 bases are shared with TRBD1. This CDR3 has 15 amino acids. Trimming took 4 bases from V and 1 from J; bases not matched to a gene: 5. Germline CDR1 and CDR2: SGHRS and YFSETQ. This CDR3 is CASSLGRGSNQPQHF. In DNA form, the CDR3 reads TGCGCCAGCAGCCTTGGCAGGGGGAGCAATCAGCCCCAGCATTTT.

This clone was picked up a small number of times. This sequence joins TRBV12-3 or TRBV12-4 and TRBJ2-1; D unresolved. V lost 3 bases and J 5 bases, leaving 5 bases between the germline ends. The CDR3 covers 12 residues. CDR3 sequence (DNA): TGTGCCAGCAGTTTCACCGACAATGAGCAGTTCTTC. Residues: CASSFTDNEQFF.

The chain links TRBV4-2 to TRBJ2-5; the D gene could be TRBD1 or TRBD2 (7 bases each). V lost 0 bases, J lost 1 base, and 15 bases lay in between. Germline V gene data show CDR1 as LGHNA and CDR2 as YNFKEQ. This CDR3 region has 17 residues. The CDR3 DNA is TGTGCCAGCAGCCAAGATGCGGCAGGGGGGGGCCAAGAGACCCAGTACTTC. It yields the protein CASSQDAAGGGQETQYF.

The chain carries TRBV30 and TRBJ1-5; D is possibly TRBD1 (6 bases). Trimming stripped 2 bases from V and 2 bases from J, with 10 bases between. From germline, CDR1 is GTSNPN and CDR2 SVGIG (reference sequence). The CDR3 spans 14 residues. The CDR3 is CAWSRGTGNQPQHF. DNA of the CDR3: TGTGCCTGGAGTAGGGGGACGGGCAATCAGCCCCAGCATTTT. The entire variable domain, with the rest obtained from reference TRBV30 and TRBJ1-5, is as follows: SQTIHQWPATLVQPVGSPLSLECTVEGTSNPNLYWYRQAAGRGLQLLFYSVGIGQISSEVPQNLSASRPQDRQFILSSKKLLLSDSGFYLCAWSRGTGNQPQHFGDGTRLSIL.

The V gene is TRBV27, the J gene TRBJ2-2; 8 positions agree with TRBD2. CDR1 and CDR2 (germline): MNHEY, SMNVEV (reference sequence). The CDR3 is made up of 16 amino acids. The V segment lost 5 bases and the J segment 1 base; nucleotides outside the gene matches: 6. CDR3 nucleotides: TGTGCCAGCAGTCTTATGGGACTAGTGAACACCGGGGAGCTGTTTTTT. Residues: CASSLMGLVNTGELFF.

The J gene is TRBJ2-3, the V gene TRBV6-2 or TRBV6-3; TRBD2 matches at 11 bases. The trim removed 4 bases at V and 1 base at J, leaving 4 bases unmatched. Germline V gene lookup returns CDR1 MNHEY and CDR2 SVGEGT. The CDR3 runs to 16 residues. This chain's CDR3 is CASSSGTSGGTDTQYF. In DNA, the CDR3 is TGTGCCAGCAGTTCCGGGACTAGCGGTGGCACAGATACGCAGTATTTT.